The 26 T cell receptor beta chains below were found in one sample sequenced in a study of T cells in Graves' hyperthyroidism and ophthalmopathy. Authors of the study amplified TCR beta CDR3 regions from RNA transcripts. The primer set for the first-round RT-PCR of the TCR CDR3 was HTBI. TCRdb passed the multiplex PCR reads through MiXCR, listing each CDR3 protein once. The repertoire has approximately 500,000 distinct CDR3 sequences, about 43% of them found once; the top ten carry roughly 8.2%. The sequenced material came from peripheral blood or thyroid tissue (not recorded which). The receptors here all came from a woman younger than 30 with Graves' hyperthyroidism.

In its sample, this clonotype was seen a few times. CDR3 sequence reads: CATSKGMDTGELFF. DNA for the CDR3: TGTGCCACCAGTAAAGGAATGGACACCGGGGAGCTGTTTTTT. The chain couples TRBV24-1 to TRBJ2-2; D is ambiguous. This CDR3 spans 14 amino acids. Per germline, CDR1 KGHDR and CDR2 SFDVKD. Trimming shortened V by 6 bases and J by 3 bases, and 10 bases separated the two germline ends.

The V and J genes are TRBV10-3 and TRBJ1-6; 12 bases line up with TRBD1. Germline values: CDR1 ENHRY, CDR2 SYGVKD. The J segment lost 10 bases and the V segment lost 5 bases, leaving 3 bases of the junction unmatched. CDR3 length: 14 residues. In DNA form, the CDR3 reads TGTGCCATCAGTTCCGGGACAGGGGGCTCACCCCTCCACTTT. Translating it yields CAISSGTGGSPLHF.

The chain links TRBV30 to TRBJ2-7; D might be TRBD1 (6 bases). CDR3 length: 16 amino acids. V dropped 1 base and J dropped 1 base, with 17 bases sitting between them. CDR1 GTSNPN and CDR2 SVGIG come from the germline V gene (reference sequence). CDR3 nucleotides: TGTGCCTGGAGTGGTCCTATCTCCCAGGGGTCCTACGAGCAGTACTTC. Translating it yields CAWSGPISQGSYEQYF. The variable domain in full, completed from reference TRBV30 and TRBJ2-7, reads SQTIHQWPATLVQPVGSPLSLECTVEGTSNPNLYWYRQAAGRGLQLLFYSVGIGQISSEVPQNLSASRPQDRQFILSSKKLLLSDSGFYLCAWSGPISQGSYEQYFGPGTRLTVT.

The sample holds a few counts of this clonotype. This may be a read error: a much more frequent sequence differs by one nucleotide. In this CDR3 the conserved last residue, phenylalanine or tryptophan, is missing, so a read error is likely. The gene calls are TRBV14 and TRBJ1-1; D uncertain. The CDR3 runs 12 residues. Germline CDR1 SGHDN, CDR2 FVKESK. Between the trimmed V and J ends, which lost 0 bases and 11 bases, there was a span of 10 bases. CDR3 loop: CASSQEAPPAFS. The CDR3 region has the DNA TGTGCCAGCAGCCAAGAAGCTCCCCCCGCTTTCTCT.

In this sample, this clonotype turned up many times. The gene calls are TRBV19 and TRBJ1-1; TRBD1 agrees at 7 bases. Trimming cost V 7 bases and J 4 bases; bases outside gene matches: 6. The CDR3 totals 13 residues. Germline V lookup: CDR1 LNHDA, CDR2 SQIVND (reference sequence). CDR3 sequence (DNA): TGTGCCAGTACCCGGGACAGCACCACTGAAGCTTTCTTT. It translates to CASTRDSTTEAFF.

This clonotype occurred a few times. One end of the junction fails to match germline, which may point to a read error. The CDR3 is CSVEGSLAGELF. As DNA, the CDR3 is TGCAGCGTTGAAGGGTCCCTAGCGGGAGAGCTCTTC. The chain combines TRBV29-1 with TRBJ2-1, with 10 bases identical to TRBD2. Germline CDR1 SQVTM, CDR2 ANQGSEA. CDR3 length: 12 residues.

This clonotype was detected many times. This chain connects TRBV29-1 to TRBJ1-3, with TRBD1 matching over 7 bases. Germline V gene sequence: CDR1 SQVTM, CDR2 ANQGSEA. V dropped 8 bases and J dropped 6; count of bases not matched to a gene: 7. This CDR3 region has 12 residues. CDR3 sequence (DNA): TGCAGCTCCCGGGAGGGGGCAAACACCATATATTTT. Encoded protein: CSSREGANTIYF.

The CDR3 is CSGRLSGAHGYTF. The DNA for the CDR3 is TGCAGCGGAAGATTGTCGGGGGCCCATGGCTACACCTTC. The chain joins TRBV29-1 to TRBJ1-2; weak D call: TRBD1 (6 bases). V shed 7 bases and J shed 6 bases, with 18 bases lying between them. The CDR3 spans 13 residues. Germline V gene data show CDR1 as SQVTM and CDR2 as ANQGSEA. Full variable domain (outside the CDR3, taken from reference TRBV29-1 and TRBJ1-2): SAVISQKPSRDICQRGTSLTIQCQVDSQVTMMFWYRQQPGQSLTLIATANQGSEATYESGFVIDKFPISRPNLTFSTLTVSNMSPEDSSIYLCSGRLSGAHGYTFGSGTRLTVV.

This clonotype was seen ten or more times. The rearrangement links TRBV2 to TRBJ2-7; 7 bases fit TRBD1. CDR1 is SNHLY, CDR2 FYNNEI, per germline. V dropped 5 bases and J dropped 5; count of bases not matched to a gene: 12. The CDR3 covers 15 residues. CDR3 DNA sequence: TGTGCCAGCAGTATTCACCAGCCTACAGGGGACGAGCAGTACTTC. Protein product: CASSIHQPTGDEQYF.

This clonotype was seen a single time. The rearrangement joins TRBV20-1 to TRBJ1-3; no clear D. The CDR3 is made up of 13 amino acids. V dropped 1 base and J dropped 1 base, with 5 bases sitting between them. Germline V CDR1 and CDR2: DFQATT, SNEGSKA (reference sequence). The CDR3 loop reads CSARVASGNTIYF. The CDR3 nucleotides read TGCAGTGCTAGAGTAGCATCTGGAAACACCATATATTTT.

The J gene is TRBJ2-7, the V gene TRBV27; D may be TRBD2 (6 bases). Germline V gene lookup returns CDR1 MNHEY and CDR2 SMNVEV (reference sequence). V was shortened by 6 bases and J by 6 bases, with 15 bases between the two germline ends. This CDR3 is built from 13 residues. The CDR3, as DNA: TGTGCCAGCAGCTTAGAGAGGGACTCCGAGCAGTACTTC. Translated: CASSLERDSEQYF.

The chain couples TRBV4-1 to TRBJ2-7, with 9 bases aligning to TRBD1. Germline CDR1 reads MGHRA; CDR2 reads YSYEKL. V lost 3 bases and J lost 5; bases outside the gene matches: 8. The length of the CDR3 is 15 residues. CDR3 residues: CASSHPGQGRDEQYF. The CDR3 region has the DNA TGCGCCAGCAGCCATCCGGGACAGGGTCGCGACGAGCAGTACTTC.

A remark on this clonotype: Possible read error: a much larger clone is one base away. This chain uses TRBV5-1 with TRBJ2-7, with D possibly matching TRBD2 (5 bases). The germline V gene has CDR1 SGHRS and CDR2 YFSETQ. The CDR3 is made up of 15 amino acids. The CDR3 region is CVSTPRDTGLGEQYF. In DNA form, the CDR3 reads TGCGTCAGCACTCCGAGGGATACGGGTCTAGGCGAGCAGTACTTC.

This clonotype was seen a few times. J is TRBJ1-1 and V is TRBV27, with D uncertain. Germline V gene sequence: CDR1 MNHEY, CDR2 SMNVEV (reference sequence). Trimming cost V 1 base and J 7 bases, with 7 bases left between them. This CDR3 comprises 12 residues. In nucleotides, the CDR3 is TGTGCCAGCAGTTTATTCGGCAGTGAAGCTTTCTTT. This sequence encodes CASSLFGSEAFF.

This clonotype was detected ten times or more. The germline gene is not matched at one end of the junction; a read error may be the cause. The V gene is TRBV7-9, the J gene TRBJ1-2, with no clear D. Per the germline V gene, CDR1 is SEHNR and CDR2 is FQNEAQ (reference sequence). This CDR3 is 12 amino acids long. The CDR3, as DNA: TGTGCCAGCAGCTTAGCCCTCTATGGCTACGCCTTC. Translating gives CASSLALYGYAF.

This clonotype has only one observation. The rearrangement joins TRBV20-1 to TRBJ1-5; no clear D. The V gene's germline CDR1 is DFQATT and CDR2 SNEGSKA (reference sequence). The length of the CDR3 is 16 residues. Trimming cost V 1 base and J 0 bases, with 13 bases left between them. CDR3 nucleotide sequence: TGCAGTGCTAGAGGACTTCGGTCCTATAGCAATCAGCCCCAGCATTTT. It is translated as CSARGLRSYSNQPQHF.

V gene TRBV6-5 combines with J gene TRBJ1-6; D call uncertain. This CDR3 has 17 amino acids. The germline V and J ends were trimmed by 2 bases and 0 bases, with 11 bases remaining between them. CDR1 and CDR2 (germline): MNHEY, SVGAGI. The CDR3 DNA reads as TGTGCCAGCAGTTACGTGGGTCTGAGCTCCTATAATTCACCCCTCCACTTT. Its translation: CASSYVGLSSYNSPLHF.

The table lists this clonotype with a count of one. J is TRBJ2-3 and V is TRBV5-1; 11 bases map to TRBD2. CDR3 size: 16 residues. Germline V gene data show CDR1 as SGHRS and CDR2 as YFSETQ. J lost 4 bases, V lost 0 bases, and 4 bases had no gene match. The CDR3 sequence: CASSLVLAGGSDTQYF. CDR3 DNA: TGCGCCAGCAGCTTGGTGCTAGCGGGAGGCTCAGATACGCAGTATTTT.

The count of this clonotype is one. The rearrangement joins TRBV19 to TRBJ1-3; no definite D call. The end of the DNA aligns better with TRBJ2-3, so the J call may be wrong. The CDR3 runs 14 residues. Germline V gene data show CDR1 as LNHDA and CDR2 as SQIVND (reference sequence). The CDR3 coding sequence is TGTGCCAGTAGTACAGGACCTGGGACAGATACGCAGTATTTT. This encodes CASSTGPGTDTQYF.

This clonotype was seen repeatedly, ten times or more. The genes are TRBV15 and TRBJ1-3; D is undetermined. With 7 bases removed from V and 4 bases from J, the gap between germline ends came to 17 bases. The germline CDR1 and CDR2 sequences are LNHNV and YYDKDF (reference sequence). The CDR3 contains 15 residues. The DNA of the CDR3 is TGTGCCACCAAAGCAGGTGTGGCCGCGGGAAACACCATATATTTT. It codes for CATKAGVAAGNTIYF.

This chain connects TRBV6-4 to TRBJ1-2, with D unclear. V was pared by 7 bases and J by 7 bases, with 13 bases between. The germline V gene encodes CDR1 MRHNA and CDR2 SNTAGT. This CDR3 contains 12 residues. CDR3 DNA: TGTGCCAGCACGAGGGAAGATTTTGGCTACACCTTC. Translating gives CASTREDFGYTF.

This clonotype occurred many times. The rearrangement links TRBV3-1 to TRBJ1-6; D is uncertain. From germline, CDR1 is LGHDT and CDR2 YNNKEL (reference sequence). The ends were cut back, 1 base at V and 9 bases at J, with 10 bases in the middle. The CDR3 extends over 14 amino acids. The CDR3 region is CASSQGSRVSPLHF. CDR3 bases: TGTGCCAGCAGCCAAGGCAGTAGGGTTTCACCCCTCCACTTT.

This chain uses TRBV13 with TRBJ2-7; no clear D gene. This CDR3 comprises 12 residues. The germline V and J ends were trimmed by 5 bases and 0 bases, with 5 bases remaining between them. CDR1 and CDR2 from the germline V gene are PRHDT and FYEKMQ (reference sequence). This CDR3 reads CASSKGSYEQYF. DNA for the CDR3: TGTGCCAGCAGCAAGGGCTCCTACGAGCAGTACTTC.

This chain connects TRBV15 to TRBJ2-7; a weak D match, TRBD1 (6 bases). Germline values: CDR1 LNHNV, CDR2 YYDKDF (reference sequence). The V gene lost 3 bases and the J gene lost 7 bases, with 19 bases spanning the gap. The CDR3 length is 15 residues. This chain's CDR3 is CATSSQGRNTGEQYF. Written as DNA, the CDR3 is TGTGCCACCAGCAGCCAGGGGCGGAACACCGGGGAGCAGTACTTC.

This clonotype was counted many times. The rearrangement uses TRBV9 and TRBJ1-3, with D maybe TRBD1 (6 bases). V lost 0 bases, J lost 4 bases, and 8 bases lay in between. Germline assignment: CDR1 SGDLS and CDR2 YYNGEE. This CDR3 is 14 amino acids long. CDR3 in amino acids: CASSVEGGGNTIYF. The CDR3 bases are TGTGCCAGCAGCGTAGAGGGGGGCGGAAACACCATATATTTT.

Many counts were recorded for this clonotype. This chain joins TRBV19 and TRBJ2-5, with D unresolved. Trimming took off 5 bases at V and 0 bases at J, with 13 bases between the two ends. The CDR3 runs to 15 residues. CDR1 and CDR2 from the germline V gene are LNHDA and SQIVND (reference sequence). CDR3: CASSPGDSHQETQYF. CDR3 in DNA: TGTGCCAGTAGTCCCGGTGATAGCCACCAAGAGACCCAGTACTTC.